These T cell receptor beta chains were read from a single sample in a study of CD8 T cells in Susac syndrome. TCRdb re-analysed the immunoSEQ multiplex PCR reads in MiXCR, keeping a single row per CDR3 protein. The sample has over 95,000 distinct CDR3 sequences, roughly 91% seen once; the top ten hold 0.11% to 0.15%. Sequenced input: CD4+ T cells from PBMCs. Source of these receptors: a human donor in good health. Both conserved end residues are part of each CDR3. Fields, in order: V gene, clone size, J gene, CDR3 protein. Size is stated for part of the rows, as once, few or many counts, or as a class when the clone is expanded.

>TRBV7-9|-|TRBJ2-3
CASSPDRTQSTDTQYF
>TRBV5-1|-|TRBJ1-2
CASSLQTGETYSGYTF
>TRBV4-3|once|TRBJ2-4
CASSQDSMGIQYF
>TRBV4-1|once|TRBJ1-6
CASSQEPFTVGNSPLHF
>TRBV27|-|TRBJ2-2
CASSLSPGQGTGELFF
>TRBV15|-|TRBJ1-2
CATSRDGGIGGYTF
>TRBV27|-|TRBJ2-1
CASSLTLSYNEQFF
>TRBV7-2|-|TRBJ2-2
CASSLPTGELFF
>TRBV5-4|-|TRBJ2-7
CASSSSSEQYF
>TRBV14|-|TRBJ1-3
CASSQDPRRSGNTIYF
>TRBV30|-|TRBJ2-7
CAWSVLSDRWSYEQYF
>TRBV24-1|-|TRBJ2-2
CATSDTSGKNTGELFF
>TRBV5-6|-|TRBJ2-7
CASSSGTGGEQYF
>TRBV6-6|-|TRBJ1-1
CASSYSIGRRTEAFF
>TRBV20-1|-|TRBJ2-5
CSASDFRDQETQYF
>TRBV6-5|-|TRBJ2-2
CASSLSRELFF
>TRBV5-1|-|TRBJ2-2
CASSPSGTGELFF
>TRBV6-2/TRBV6-3|-|TRBJ2-7
CASSLIGTDYEQYF
>TRBV6-5|-|TRBJ2-7
CASSYGTAHRGGEQYF
>TRBV12-3/TRBV12-4|-|TRBJ2-5
CASSTYYQETQYF
>TRBV28|-|TRBJ2-3
CASQEGGQGKDTQYF
>TRBV29-1|-|TRBJ1-2
CSVSASTGNYGYTF
>TRBV7-2|-|TRBJ2-3
CASSLAYTDTQYF
>TRBV6-8|-|TRBJ2-7
CASSYSLYGRRPSEQYF
>TRBV6-5|-|TRBJ2-4
CASSYSRGASVQSKNIQYF
>TRBV18|-|TRBJ2-1
CASSRGTDYNEQFF
>TRBV4-2|-|TRBJ2-1
CASSQGTGNENEQFF
>TRBV25-1|-|TRBJ1-2
CASREPGQQYGYTF
>TRBV7-9|-|TRBJ2-5
CASSLGNTNQETQYF
>TRBV7-2|-|TRBJ2-3
CASSFSGGSTDTQYF
>TRBV29-1|-|TRBJ1-4
CSVGSPQGATNEKLFF
>TRBV20-1|-|TRBJ2-1
CSAIAGGGIDEQFF
>TRBV5-8|-|TRBJ1-5
CASSFRTGGSQPQHF
>TRBV7-8|-|TRBJ1-2
CASSLATASYGYTF
>TRBV7-9|-|TRBJ2-3
CASSDEGITDTQYF
>TRBV7-2|-|TRBJ2-4
CASSSGLRGKNIQYF
>TRBV5-4|-|TRBJ2-5
CASSSGRTSGYQETQYF
>TRBV28|-|TRBJ2-2
CASSINQGYRSTGELFF
>TRBV5-6|-|TRBJ1-4
CASSSGTGVYNEKLFF
>TRBV12-3/TRBV12-4|-|TRBJ2-1
CASSLIAGGPGNEQFF
>TRBV5-1|-|TRBJ2-2
CASSNNTNTGELFF
>TRBV13|-|TRBJ1-3
CASSGWAENTIYF
>TRBV7-6|once|TRBJ2-2
CAIGHGELFF
>TRBV27|-|TRBJ2-5
CASRTSGGAETQYF
>TRBV3-1|-|TRBJ1-3
CASSPGPGAAGNTIYF
>TRBV5-1|once|TRBJ2-3
CASSPGRITDTQYF
>TRBV3-1|-|TRBJ2-5
CASSQVGLAGSAETQYF
>TRBV27|-|TRBJ1-5
CASSLVGRPNSNQPQHF
>TRBV19|-|TRBJ1-5
CASTQVGETQHF
>TRBV7-8|once|TRBJ2-1
CASSARGDAGYNEQFF
>TRBV7-2|-|TRBJ2-1
CASSLTEWRGGLDNEQFF
>TRBV27|-|TRBJ2-7
CASTPDRVAVNEQYF
>TRBV7-9|-|TRBJ2-5
CASSNGVLETQYF
>TRBV7-8|-|TRBJ2-3
CASSLARGGLSTDTQYF
>TRBV15|-|TRBJ2-2
CATSRDPRGHAGELFF
>TRBV2|-|TRBJ2-6
CASREGSGANVLTF
>TRBV6-1|-|TRBJ1-1
CASSESGGEAFF
>TRBV12-3/TRBV12-4|-|TRBJ1-1
CASSLGKYSNTEAFF
>TRBV3-1|few|TRBJ2-7
CASSQNRAYEQYF
>TRBV28|-|TRBJ2-4
CASSLDSNIQYF